Sequencing of this T cell receptor (beta chain) was carried out in a study of OX40 agonist ivuxolimab in advanced cancers. This table comes from immunoSEQ multiplex PCR, and its TCRdb copy is limited to in-frame clones, with some not included. The sample lists roughly 130,000 clones; about 94% were seen once. Germline CDR1 GTSNPN, CDR2 SVGIG (reference sequence). The V and J ends lost 5 bases and 11 bases respectively, with 20 bases between them. The CDR3 loop spans 13 amino acids. This TCR was sampled from an adult with an advanced solid tumor such as melanoma, head and neck, liver or kidney cancer. The chain couples TRBV30 to TRBJ2-3, with D tentatively TRBD1 (5 bases). This sample comprised CD4+ or CD8+ T cells sorted from blood, obtained in a trial of the OX40 agonist ivuxolimab. CDR3 loop: CAWAQVQGRGQYF. In nucleotides, the CDR3 is TGTGCCTGGGCACAGGTTCAGGGCCGAGGGCAGTATTTT.